The present T cell receptor beta chain was sequenced within a study of T cells in Graves' hyperthyroidism and ophthalmopathy. Study at large: Peripheral blood sampling occurred at initial diagnosis, before any treatment. General study points: Peripheral blood also featured most of the thyroid clonotypes expanded above 0.001.

The CDR3 regions of TCR beta were amplified from RNA transcripts. The HTBI primer set was used in a first-round RT-PCR of the TCR CDR3. TCRdb processed the multiplex PCR reads anew with MiXCR; each CDR3 protein has one entry. The table includes about 720,000 distinct CDR3 sequences, 16% detected once. V lost 1 base and J lost 4, with 14 bases in between. The CDR3 is 16 residues long. Germline loops: CDR1 LNHDA, CDR2 SQIVND (reference sequence). Of note for this clonotype: The antigen is undetermined.

The authors deemed Graves' hyperthyroidism stable absent ophthalmopathy progression within 18 months. Clinical symptoms, serum thyroxine, TRAb, thyroid ultrasound and orbital computed tomography established diagnosis. The sequence was collected from a young man with Graves' hyperthyroidism. The material sequenced was blood. The J gene is TRBJ1-3, the V gene TRBV19; tentatively, D is TRBD1 (5 bases). The CDR3 region is CASSIAGAGRGNTIYF. The CDR3 DNA is TGTGCCAGTAGTATAGCCGGAGCAGGGAGGGGAAACACCATATATTTT.